A selection of T cell receptor beta chains follows, all from one sample in a study of T cells after yellow fever vaccination. TCRdb called the 5' RACE reads again in MiXCR, with one record for every CDR3 protein. The table lists approximately 150,000 distinct CDR3 sequences, roughly a tenth of them singletons, with around 40% in the top ten. This specimen consisted of CD8+ T cells sorted from PBMCs, obtained 45 days after the yellow fever booster vaccination. These receptors came from a young man who received the YFV17D yellow fever vaccine. Both conserved end residues are part of each CDR3. D genes are given only for firm matches. Rows give clone size only sometimes, using once, few, many, or a class for an expanded clone.

D,J,V,size,DNA,CDR3
TRBD1,TRBJ2-2,TRBV6-2/TRBV6-3,few,TGTGCCAGCAGTTTAAACAGGGGGAAGTCCGGGGAGCTGTTTTTT,CASSLNRGKSGELFF
NA,TRBJ2-7,TRBV4-3,many,TGCGCCAGCAGCCAAGGAGCAGGTAACGAGCAGTACTTC,CASSQGAGNEQYF
NA,TRBJ2-3,TRBV27,many,TGTGCCAGCAGTTCTGGATTTGCATTTACGCAGTATTTT,CASSSGFAFTQYF
NA,TRBJ2-5,TRBV6-6,few,TGTGCCAGCAGTCGACACTTCCAAGAGACCCAGTACTTC,CASSRHFQETQYF
TRBD1,TRBJ2-5,TRBV7-9,few,TGTGCCAGCAGCGTATCCGGGACAGCGGAATTAACGGAGACCCAGTACTTC,CASSVSGTAELTETQYF
NA,TRBJ1-2,TRBV7-9,few,TGTGCCAGCAGCCCCAGAATCTCGACAGCGGGGGTTTCGGGGTTTGGCTACACCTTC,CASSPRISTAGVSGFGYTF
NA,TRBJ2-5,TRBV20-1,NA,TGCAGTGCTAGAGATCCATTGGGGGTAGAGACCCAGTACTTC,CSARDPLGVETQYF
NA,TRBJ2-7,TRBV13,NA,TGTGCCAGCAGCTCCGACAGAGAGCGCGAGCAGTACTTC,CASSSDREREQYF
NA,TRBJ2-7,TRBV29-1,few,TGCAGCGTCGTCACCACTGCGCTCCACTACGAGCAGTACTTC,CSVVTTALHYEQYF
TRBD1,TRBJ2-1,TRBV7-9,NA,TGTGCCAGCAGCTTAGGCAGGGGGCCCGCTGAGCAGTTCTTC,CASSLGRGPAEQFF
TRBD1,TRBJ1-6,TRBV6-2/TRBV6-3,many,TGTGCCAGCAGTTCACAGGGGGAGAATTCACCCCTCCACTTT,CASSSQGENSPLHF
NA,TRBJ2-2,TRBV7-9,NA,TGTGCCAGCAGCTCACCGGGTCAGGGTAATGCCGGGGAGCTGTTTTTT,CASSSPGQGNAGELFF
TRBD2,TRBJ2-3,TRBV7-2,few,TGTGCCAGCAGCTTAGTAGCGGGGGCCCTTGAACGCACAGATACGCAGTATTTT,CASSLVAGALERTDTQYF
NA,TRBJ2-5,TRBV4-1,NA,TGCGCCAGCAGCCAAGCCCTACGGGTACAGACCCAGTACTTC,CASSQALRVQTQYF
NA,TRBJ2-1,TRBV27,few,TGTGCCAGCAGGAAGGAGCTTGGCGATGAGCAGTTCTTC,CASRKELGDEQFF
NA,TRBJ2-3,TRBV5-1,few,TGCGCCAGCAGCCGGGGGTGGGGCAACCCTAGCACAGATACGCAGTATTTT,CASSRGWGNPSTDTQYF
TRBD1,TRBJ2-5,TRBV27,NA,TGTGCCAGCTCATCGACAGGGCGAGAAGAGACCCAGTACTTC,CASSSTGREETQYF
TRBD2,TRBJ2-3,TRBV3-1,NA,TGTGCCAGCAGCCAAGGTCCCCCCCTCCGGTTCCAGCGGGGGGCGCAAGATACGCAGTATTTT,CASSQGPPLRFQRGAQDTQYF
TRBD1,TRBJ1-2,TRBV6-5,NA,TGTGCCAGCAGTCCCGGGACAGGGGGTTCATGGAGCTATGGCTACACCTTC,CASSPGTGGSWSYGYTF
TRBD2,TRBJ2-3,TRBV12-3/TRBV12-4,many,TGTGCCAGCAGCTTTAGCGGGGGTTTCTCAGATACGCAGTATTTT,CASSFSGGFSDTQYF
NA,TRBJ2-3,TRBV28,few,TGTGCCAGCAGTTTCTCAACACAGGCCGGAGATACGCAGTATTTT,CASSFSTQAGDTQYF
TRBD1,TRBJ2-1,TRBV6-2/TRBV6-3,NA,TGTGCCAGCAGCCAAGGGGGCCCGACGAGAAATGAGCAGTTCTTC,CASSQGGPTRNEQFF
TRBD2,TRBJ2-1,TRBV9,NA,TGTGCCAGCAGCGTAGTGTGGGGGGGGATTAATGAGCAGTTCTTC,CASSVVWGGINEQFF
NA,TRBJ2-2,TRBV12-3/TRBV12-4,few,TGTGCCAGCACCACAGGGGGGGAGCTGTTTTTT,CASTTGGELFF
TRBD1,TRBJ2-5,TRBV4-1,NA,TGCGCCAGCAGCGCGAGATTCGACAGGGAGCAAGAGACCCAGTACTTC,CASSARFDREQETQYF
TRBD1,TRBJ1-1,TRBV7-8,many,TGTGCCAGCAGCTTGGAGACAGGGGACACTGAAGCTTTCTTT,CASSLETGDTEAFF
NA,TRBJ2-3,TRBV6-5,many,TGTGCCAGCAGCGTTATCTCTAGCACAGATACGCAGTATTTT,CASSVISSTDTQYF
NA,TRBJ2-7,TRBV5-4,NA,TGTGCCAGCAGCTATCACTACTCCTACGAGCAGTACTTC,CASSYHYSYEQYF
TRBD1,TRBJ2-1,TRBV7-9,NA,TGTGCCAGCAGCTCTCCAGAGGGACAGGGCAGGAATGAGCAGTTCTTC,CASSSPEGQGRNEQFF
NA,TRBJ2-3,TRBV9,NA,TGTGCCAGCAGCGTAGGTTCCGACCTCAACACAGATACGCAGTATTTT,CASSVGSDLNTDTQYF
NA,TRBJ2-1,TRBV7-9,few,TGTGCCAGCAGCTCCCCCCTTCGTAGGAACGATGAGCAGTTCTTC,CASSSPLRRNDEQFF